This TCR beta chain comes out of a study of long-term antiretroviral therapy in people with HIV. The samples, holding about 0.85-10 million cryopreserved PBMC, were thawed before DNA extraction was carried out. Sequencing used immunoSEQ v3.0 at survey level. Per-sample targets for sequencing were about 35,000-55,000 T-cell genomes. This table comes from immunoSEQ multiplex PCR, and its TCRdb copy is limited to in-frame clones, with some not included. In the table there are about 39,000 clones, around 85% of which are singletons. Between the trimmed V and J ends, which lost 2 bases and 0 bases, there was a span of 10 bases. The CDR3 runs 14 residues. The germline gives CDR1 SQVTM, CDR2 ANQGSEA.

The V call is TRBV29-1, the J call TRBJ1-1, with D possibly TRBD1 on 6 matching bases. This receptor was taken from a woman in her 50s with HIV. The material was unsorted PBMCs, obtained 3.1 years after starting antiretroviral therapy. CDR3 in amino acids: CSVELTGLNTEAFF. CDR3 nucleotide sequence: TGCAGCGTTGAATTAACAGGGTTGAACACTGAAGCTTTCTTT.